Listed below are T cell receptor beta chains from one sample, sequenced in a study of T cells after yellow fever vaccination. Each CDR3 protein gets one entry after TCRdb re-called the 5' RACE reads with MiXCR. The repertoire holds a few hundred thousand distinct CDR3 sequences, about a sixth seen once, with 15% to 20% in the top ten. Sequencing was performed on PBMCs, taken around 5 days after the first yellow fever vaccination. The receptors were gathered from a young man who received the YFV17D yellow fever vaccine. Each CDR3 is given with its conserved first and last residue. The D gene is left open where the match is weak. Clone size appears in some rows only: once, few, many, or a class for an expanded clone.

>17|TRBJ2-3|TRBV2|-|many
TGTGCCAGCACCGAAGGGCGGGTTAAAACTAGCACAGATACGCAGTATTTT
CASTEGRVKTSTDTQYF
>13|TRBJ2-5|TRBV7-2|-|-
TGTGCCAGCAGCTTAGGGGCAATGGAGACCCAGTACTTC
CASSLGAMETQYF
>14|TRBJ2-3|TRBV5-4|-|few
TGTGCCAGCAGCCCGTACGCTGTGGCAGATACGCAGTATTTT
CASSPYAVADTQYF
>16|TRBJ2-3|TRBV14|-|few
TGTGCCAGCAGCCAGAGATCACAGGGATCAGCAGATACGCAGTATTTT
CASSQRSQGSADTQYF
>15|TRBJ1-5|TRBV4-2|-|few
TGTGCCAGCAGCCAAGATTTCAGAGGCCGTCAGCCCCAGCATTTT
CASSQDFRGRQPQHF
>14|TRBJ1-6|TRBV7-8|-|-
TGTGCCAGCTCTCTCCAGGGGTCCGTTTCACCCCTCCACTTT
CASSLQGSVSPLHF
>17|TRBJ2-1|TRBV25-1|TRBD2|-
TGTGCCAGCAGTGAATCCGGGGGGTATCACTCCTACAATGAGCAGTTCTTC
CASSESGGYHSYNEQFF
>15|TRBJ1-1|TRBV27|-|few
TGTGCCAGCAGTTTATGGGCGGGGAGTGGCACTGAAGCTTTCTTT
CASSLWAGSGTEAFF
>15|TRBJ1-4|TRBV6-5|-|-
TGTGCCAGCAGTTACGGGGTGACAACTAATGAAAAACTGTTTTTT
CASSYGVTTNEKLFF
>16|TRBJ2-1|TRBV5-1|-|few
TGCGCCAGCAGCTTGGCGCCATCAGGGAACTACAATGAGCAGTTCTTC
CASSLAPSGNYNEQFF
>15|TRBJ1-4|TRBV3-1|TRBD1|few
TGTGCCAGCAGCATCCTAGGGACAGGGAATGAAAAACTGTTTTTT
CASSILGTGNEKLFF
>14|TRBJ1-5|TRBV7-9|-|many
TGTGCCAGCAGCCCCCCGTCCAGCAATCAGCCCCAGCATTTT
CASSPPSSNQPQHF
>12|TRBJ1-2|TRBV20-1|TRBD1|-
TGCAGTGCCGAGGGACAGAACTATGGCTACACCTTC
CSAEGQNYGYTF
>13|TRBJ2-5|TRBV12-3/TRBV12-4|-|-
TGTGCCAGCAGAGTTGGACGGATGGAGACCCAGTACTTC
CASRVGRMETQYF
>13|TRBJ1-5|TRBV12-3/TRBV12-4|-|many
TGTGCCAGCAGTTTACGGGAGAATCAGCCCCAGCATTTT
CASSLRENQPQHF
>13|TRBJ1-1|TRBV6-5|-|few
TGTGCCAGCAGTTACACGAGGAGAGATGAAGCTTTCTTT
CASSYTRRDEAFF
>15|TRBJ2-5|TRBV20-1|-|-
TGCAGTGCGAACAGCGGTTGGACTGGGAAAGAGACCCAGTACTTC
CSANSGWTGKETQYF